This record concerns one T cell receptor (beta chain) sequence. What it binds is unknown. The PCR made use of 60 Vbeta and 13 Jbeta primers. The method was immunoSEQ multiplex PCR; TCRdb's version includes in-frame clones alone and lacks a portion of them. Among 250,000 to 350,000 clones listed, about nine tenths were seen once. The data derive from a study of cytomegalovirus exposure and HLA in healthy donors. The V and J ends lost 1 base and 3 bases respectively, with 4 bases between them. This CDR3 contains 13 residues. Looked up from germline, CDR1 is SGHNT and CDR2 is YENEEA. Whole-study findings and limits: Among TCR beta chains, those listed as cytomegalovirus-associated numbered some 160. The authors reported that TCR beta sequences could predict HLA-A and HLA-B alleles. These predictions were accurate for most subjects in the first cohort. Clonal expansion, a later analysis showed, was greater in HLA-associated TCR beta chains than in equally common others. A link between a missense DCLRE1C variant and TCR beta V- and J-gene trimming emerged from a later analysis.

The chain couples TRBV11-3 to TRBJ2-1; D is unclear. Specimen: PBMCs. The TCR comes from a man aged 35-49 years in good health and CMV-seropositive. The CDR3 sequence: CASSLAGYNEQFF. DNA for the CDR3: TGTGCCAGCAGCTTAGCAGGCTACAATGAGCAGTTCTTC.